Below are 15 T cell receptor beta chains sequenced from a single sample in a study of radiotherapy plus CTLA-4 blockade in lung cancer. Sequenced by immunoSEQ multiplex PCR; TCRdb stores in-frame clones only, minus some. The data show about 120,000 clones, roughly 74% seen once. Sequenced material: peripheral blood, taken from a patient treated with radiotherapy plus ipilimumab. These receptors were obtained from a human donor with non-small cell lung cancer who had a partial response to radiotherapy plus ipilimumab.

This clone showed up just a few times. DNA for the CDR3: TGTGCCAGCAGCCTGGGAGGGACCGGCAATCAGCCCCAGCATTTT. It codes for CASSLGGTGNQPQHF. The J gene is TRBJ1-5, the V gene TRBV28, with TRBD1 as a possible D gene (5 bases). The CDR3 spans 15 residues. V lost 6 bases and J 2 bases, leaving 14 bases between the germline ends. From germline, CDR1 is MDHEN and CDR2 SYDVKM.

Here the CDR3 DNA reads TGCGCCAGCAGCTTGCGGGGTTCCTCCTCCTACGAGCAGTACTTC. Its protein is CASSLRGSSSYEQYF. V is TRBV5-1 and J is TRBJ2-5; weak D call: TRBD2 (5 bases). Near its end, the DNA agrees better with TRBJ2-7, so the J call may be wrong. The CDR3 is 15 residues long. From germline, CDR1 is SGHRS and CDR2 YFSETQ.

V usage is TRBV4-3 and J usage is TRBJ2-5; 10 nucleotides align to TRBD2. J gave up 2 bases and V 1 base, and 1 base lay outside the gene matches. CDR3 size: 15 residues. The germline V gene has CDR1 LGHNA and CDR2 YSLEER. In DNA form, the CDR3 reads TGCGCCAGCAGCCAAGGGACTAGCGGACAAGAGACCCAGTACTTC. Translated, it gives CASSQGTSGQETQYF.

This chain joins TRBV28 and TRBJ1-5; weak D call: TRBD1 (6 bases). The CDR3 loop spans 14 amino acids. Germline V gives CDR1 MDHEN, CDR2 SYDVKM. V was clipped by 4 bases and J by 6 bases, with 13 bases between them. The CDR3: CASSSAGGGQPQHF. In nucleotides, the CDR3 is TGTGCCAGCAGTTCAGCGGGAGGGGGTCAGCCCCAGCATTTT.

The chain carries TRBV15 and TRBJ1-1; TRBD1 is a possible D gene (5 bases). Germline V gene sequence: CDR1 LNHNV, CDR2 YYDKDF (reference sequence). This CDR3 is 15 amino acids long. The V and J ends lost 1 base and 1 base respectively, with 10 bases between them. The CDR3 coding sequence is TGTGCCACCAGCAGAGTTGCCAGGGCGAACACTGAAGCTTTCTTT. Protein sequence: CATSRVARANTEAFF.

The rearrangement uses TRBV2 and TRBJ2-2; 11 bases line up with TRBD2. The junction had 6 bases not matched to a gene; V was cut back by 5 bases and J by 4 bases. The CDR3 length is 16 residues. Germline CDR1 is SNHLY and CDR2 is FYNNEI. DNA of the CDR3: TGTGCCAGCAGTACACTAGCGGGAGTTGGCACCGGGGAGCTGTTTTTT. Amino acids: CASSTLAGVGTGELFF.

This chain's CDR3 is CASSLVRDQPQHF. For the CDR3, the DNA is TGTGCCAGCAGCTTAGTCCGTGATCAGCCCCAGCATTTT. The chain employs TRBV7-2 and TRBJ1-5; D unclear. The germline V and J ends were trimmed by 1 base and 5 bases, with 6 bases remaining between them. CDR3 length: 13 amino acids. CDR1 is SGHTA, CDR2 FQGNSA, per germline.

The chain couples TRBV2 to TRBJ2-5, with D perhaps TRBD2 (6 bases). CDR3 length: 16 residues. In germline, CDR1 is SNHLY, CDR2 FYNNEI. Between the trimmed V and J ends, which lost 6 bases and 4 bases, there was a span of 21 bases. The CDR3 reads CASSALWFGSSETQYF. The DNA of the CDR3 is TGTGCCAGCAGCGCCCTGTGGTTCGGGAGTTCAGAGACCCAGTACTTC.

The chain has TRBV5-4 and TRBJ2-1; D is unclear. Germline-derived CDR1 and CDR2 are SGHNT and YYREEE (reference sequence). The ends were cut back, 1 base at V and 1 base at J, with 9 bases in the middle. CDR3 length equals 15 residues. CDR3 in amino acids: CASSLNGGSYNEQFF. The CDR3, as DNA: TGTGCCAGCAGCTTGAACGGTGGTTCCTACAATGAGCAGTTCTTC.

The V call is TRBV6-5, the J call TRBJ1-6, with 8 bases identical to TRBD1. The CDR3 spans 15 residues. With V trimmed by 0 bases and J by 9 bases, 4 bases remained unmatched. CDR1 and CDR2 from the germline V gene are MNHEY and SVGAGI. This chain's CDR3 is CASSYSTGVGSPLHF. The DNA for the CDR3 is TGTGCCAGCAGTTACTCGACAGGGGTTGGTTCACCCCTCCACTTT.

This clone was found once. This chain uses TRBV29-1 with TRBJ1-1; a possible D gene is TRBD1 (6 bases). The germline CDR1 and CDR2 sequences are SQVTM and ANQGSEA. Trimming cost V 7 bases and J 0 bases, with 9 bases left between them. The CDR3 is 12 amino acids. CDR3 nucleotide sequence: TGCAGCGCCAGACAGGTGAACACTGAAGCTTTCTTT. Encoded protein: CSARQVNTEAFF.

The chain uses TRBV15 and TRBJ1-4; D is perhaps TRBD1 (6 bases). Looked up from germline, CDR1 is LNHNV and CDR2 is YYDKDF (reference sequence). The V and J ends lost 1 base and 5 bases respectively, with 14 bases between them. The CDR3 is 16 amino acids. As DNA, the CDR3 is TGTGCCACCAGCAGAGTTGGGAAACAGGGCAATGAAAAACTGTTTTTT. Translation gives CATSRVGKQGNEKLFF.

This sequence joins TRBV7-6 and TRBJ1-1; D ambiguous. The CDR3 length is 15 residues. Germline lookup yields CDR1 SGHVS and CDR2 FNYEAQ. V lost 0 bases and J lost 4, with 12 bases in between. The CDR3 region is CASSLAGIVGTEAFF. CDR3 nucleotides: TGTGCCAGCAGCTTAGCGGGCATAGTGGGCACTGAAGCTTTCTTT.

V usage is TRBV10-3 and J usage is TRBJ1-1, with D tentatively TRBD1 (5 bases). The CDR3 covers 13 residues. CDR1 and CDR2 from the germline V gene are ENHRY and SYGVKD. The V and J ends lost 3 bases and 5 bases respectively, with 10 bases between them. CDR3 loop: CAISDLGATEAFF. Written as DNA, the CDR3 is TGTGCCATCAGTGATTTAGGGGCAACTGAAGCTTTCTTT.

The chain combines TRBV5-4 with TRBJ2-7; 7 nucleotides line up with TRBD1. This CDR3 comprises 14 residues. CDR1 and CDR2 (germline): SGHNT, YYREEE (reference sequence). Trimming at V came to 0 bases and at J to 5 bases, leaving 5 bases not matched to a gene. The CDR3 region is CASSLVQGYDEQYV. CDR3 in DNA: TGTGCCAGCAGCTTGGTACAGGGGTACGACGAGCAGTACGTC.